These 8 T cell receptor beta chains came from one sample sequenced in a study of blood T cells in healthy people across ages (dated by TCRdb to the mid-2010s). Library preparation used 5' RACE. Instrument on record: Illumina HiSeq 2500. The second PCR ran for about 7 to 11 cycles and used a J-beta primer mix along with a sample-barcoded 5' primer. Through fastp at Q25 and MiXCR, TCRdb rebuilt clones from the public reads, retaining in-frame beta chains. For every CDR3 protein sequence, its rows merge into one entry that carries the most common genes and DNA. This sample gives more than 800,000 distinct CDR3 sequences in total; 25% to 30% of them show up just once. The leading ten clones occupy 17% of the sample. Sample: blood. The receptors shown here come from a woman older than 75 in good health.

V and J are TRBV4-2 and TRBJ2-7; the D gene could be TRBD1 or TRBD2 (5 bases each). The germline V gene encodes CDR1 LGHNA and CDR2 YNFKEQ. The CDR3 is 15 amino acids. Trimming left V 7 bases short and J 0 bases short, with 16 bases between. The CDR3 DNA reads TGTGCCAGCACCGCTGTTGGGGGTAGCTCCTACGAGCAGTACTTC. Encoded protein: CASTAVGGSSYEQYF.

In this sample, this clonotype turned up many times. The J gene is TRBJ1-1, the V gene TRBV12-3 or TRBV12-4; TRBD1 agrees at 8 bases. The length of the CDR3 is 14 residues. The V segment lost 2 bases and the J segment 4 bases; nucleotides outside the gene matches: 3. CDR3 DNA sequence: TGTGCCAGCAGTTTAACAGGGGGTGCCACTGAAGCTTTCTTT. This codes for CASSLTGGATEAFF.

This clonotype was found many times. The rearrangement links TRBV20-1 to TRBJ2-1; TRBD2 aligns across 8 bases. Trimming cost V 5 bases and J 0 bases; bases outside gene matches: 6. From germline, CDR1 is DFQATT and CDR2 SNEGSKA (reference sequence). The CDR3 loop spans 15 amino acids. CDR3 in amino acids: CSARRGGSSYNEQFF. The DNA of the CDR3 is TGCAGTGCTCGACGGGGGGGTAGCTCCTACAATGAGCAGTTCTTC.

In its sample, this clonotype was seen many times. V and J are TRBV30 and TRBJ2-1; D tentatively reads TRBD1 or TRBD2 (5 bases each). Germline lookup yields CDR1 GTSNPN and CDR2 SVGIG (reference sequence). This CDR3 spans 15 amino acids. Trimming pared 3 bases from V and 9 bases from J, leaving 21 bases between. CDR3 protein: CAWRSFPGPASEQFF. The CDR3 nucleotides are TGTGCCTGGAGGTCCTTCCCGGGACCAGCGTCTGAGCAGTTCTTC. The variable domain in full, with the rest retrieved from reference TRBV30 and TRBJ2-1, is SQTIHQWPATLVQPVGSPLSLECTVEGTSNPNLYWYRQAAGRGLQLLFYSVGIGQISSEVPQNLSASRPQDRQFILSSKKLLLSDSGFYLCAWRSFPGPASEQFFGPGTRLTVL.

As DNA, the CDR3 is TGTGCCAGCAGCGGAGGAGTCGACTGGGAGACCCAGTACTTC. This encodes CASSGGVDWETQYF. The gene calls are TRBV9 and TRBJ2-5; D gene unclear. The CDR3 extends over 14 amino acids. The germline V and J ends were trimmed by 3 bases and 5 bases, with 14 bases remaining between them. Germline V gene sequence: CDR1 SGDLS, CDR2 YYNGEE.

This clonotype showed up many times. The V and J genes are TRBV6-1 and TRBJ2-7; D not resolved. This CDR3 spans 17 amino acids. V was pared by 2 bases and J by 0 bases, with 17 bases between. Germline V lookup: CDR1 MNHNS, CDR2 SASEGT. The CDR3 DNA is TGTGCCAGCAGTGAAAGCCCAGGTGGAGTAAGCTCCTACGAGCAGTACTTC. Protein sequence: CASSESPGGVSSYEQYF.

The sample holds many counts of this clonotype. The V and J genes are TRBV7-2 and TRBJ2-3, with unresolved D. The CDR3 is 15 residues long. From germline, CDR1 is SGHTA and CDR2 FQGNSA. Trimming left V 2 bases short and J 2 bases short, with 11 bases between. The CDR3 here is CASSLSRQYTDTQYF. The CDR3 nucleotides are TGTGCCAGCAGCTTAAGCCGGCAGTACACAGATACGCAGTATTTT. Full variable domain (outside the CDR3, taken from reference TRBV7-2 and TRBJ2-3): GAGVSQSPSNKVTEKGKDVELRCDPISGHTALYWYRQSLGQGLEFLIYFQGNSAPDKSGLPSDRFSAERTGGSVSTLTIQRTQQEDSAVYLCASSLSRQYTDTQYFGPGTRLTVL.

The genes are TRBV12-3 or TRBV12-4 and TRBJ2-1; D is unresolved. This CDR3 comprises 12 residues. The V end lost 7 bases, the J end lost 3 bases, and 7 bases lay between the germline ends. The chain's CDR3 is CASTLDYNEQFF. The CDR3, as DNA: TGTGCCAGCACCCTGGACTACAATGAGCAGTTCTTC.